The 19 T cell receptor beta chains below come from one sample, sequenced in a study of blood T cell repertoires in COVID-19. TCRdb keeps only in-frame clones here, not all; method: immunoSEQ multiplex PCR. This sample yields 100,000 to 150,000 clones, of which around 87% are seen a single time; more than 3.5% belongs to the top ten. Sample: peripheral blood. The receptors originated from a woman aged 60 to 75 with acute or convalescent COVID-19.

CDR3: CASNPAVSGNTIYF. The CDR3 nucleotides are TGTGCCAGCAATCCCGCAGTCTCTGGAAACACCATATATTTT. The rearrangement links TRBV6-5 to TRBJ1-3; D ambiguous. Trimming removed 7 bases from V and 0 bases from J, with 10 bases in between. CDR1 and CDR2 from the germline V gene are MNHEY and SVGAGI. CDR3 length: 14 residues.

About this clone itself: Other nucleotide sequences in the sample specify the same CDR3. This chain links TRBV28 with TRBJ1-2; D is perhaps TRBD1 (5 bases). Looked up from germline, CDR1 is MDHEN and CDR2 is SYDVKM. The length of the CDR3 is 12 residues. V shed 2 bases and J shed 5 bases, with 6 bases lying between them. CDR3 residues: CASSLGGYGYTF. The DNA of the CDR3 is TGTGCCAGCAGTTTAGGGGGGTATGGCTACACCTTC.

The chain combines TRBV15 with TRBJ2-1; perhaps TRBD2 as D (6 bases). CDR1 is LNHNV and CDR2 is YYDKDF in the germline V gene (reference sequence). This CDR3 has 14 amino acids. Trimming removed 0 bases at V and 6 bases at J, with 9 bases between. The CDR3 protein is CATSREIAVNEQFF. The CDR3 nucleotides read TGTGCCACCAGCAGAGAAATAGCGGTCAATGAGCAGTTCTTC.

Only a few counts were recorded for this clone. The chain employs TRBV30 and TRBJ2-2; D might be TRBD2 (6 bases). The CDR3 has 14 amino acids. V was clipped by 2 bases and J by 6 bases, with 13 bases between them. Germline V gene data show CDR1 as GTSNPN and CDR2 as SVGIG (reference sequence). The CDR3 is CAWSTGEWAGELFF. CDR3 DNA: TGTGCCTGGAGTACGGGGGAATGGGCCGGGGAGCTGTTTTTT.

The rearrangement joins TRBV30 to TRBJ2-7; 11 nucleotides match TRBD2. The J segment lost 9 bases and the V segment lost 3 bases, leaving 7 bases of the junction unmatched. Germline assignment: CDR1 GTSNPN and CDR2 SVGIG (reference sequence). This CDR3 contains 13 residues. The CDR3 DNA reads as TGTGCCTGGAGGCGAACTAGCGGGGGAACGCAGTACTTC. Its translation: CAWRRTSGGTQYF.

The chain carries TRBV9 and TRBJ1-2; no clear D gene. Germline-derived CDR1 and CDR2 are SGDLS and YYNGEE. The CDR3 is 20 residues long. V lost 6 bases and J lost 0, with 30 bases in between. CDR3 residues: CASTQWAAAVVTASNYGYTF. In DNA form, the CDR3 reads TGTGCCAGCACTCAATGGGCAGCCGCCGTGGTCACAGCCTCTAACTATGGCTACACCTTC.

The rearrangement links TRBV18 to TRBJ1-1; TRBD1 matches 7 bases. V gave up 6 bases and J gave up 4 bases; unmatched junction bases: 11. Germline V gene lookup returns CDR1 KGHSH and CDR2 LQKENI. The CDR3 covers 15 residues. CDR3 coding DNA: TGTGCCAGCTCCCCAGACAGGGCCGGTGCCACTGAAGCTTTCTTT. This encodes CASSPDRAGATEAFF.

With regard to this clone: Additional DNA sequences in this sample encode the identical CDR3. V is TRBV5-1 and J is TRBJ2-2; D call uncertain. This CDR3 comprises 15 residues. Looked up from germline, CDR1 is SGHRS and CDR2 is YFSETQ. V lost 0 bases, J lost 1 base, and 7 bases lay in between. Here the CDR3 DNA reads TGCGCCAGCAGCTTGGCCGGCGGGAACACCGGGGAGCTGTTTTTT. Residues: CASSLAGGNTGELFF.

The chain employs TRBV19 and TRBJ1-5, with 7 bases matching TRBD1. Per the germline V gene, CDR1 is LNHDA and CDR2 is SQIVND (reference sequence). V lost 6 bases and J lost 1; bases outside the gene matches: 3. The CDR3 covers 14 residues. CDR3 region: CASREQGSNQPQHF. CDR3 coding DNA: TGTGCCAGTAGGGAACAGGGGAGCAATCAGCCCCAGCATTTT. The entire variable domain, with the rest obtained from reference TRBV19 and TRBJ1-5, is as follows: DGGITQSPKYLFRKEGQNVTLSCEQNLNHDAMYWYRQDPGQGLRLIYYSQIVNDFQKGDIAEGYSVSREKKESFPLTVTSAQKNPTAFYLCASREQGSNQPQHFGDGTRLSIL.

The CDR3 sequence is CASSWTSGSRNEQFF. As DNA, the CDR3 is TGTGCCAGCAGCTGGACTAGCGGGAGTCGAAATGAGCAGTTCTTC. V and J are TRBV11-2 and TRBJ2-1, with 13 bases fitting TRBD2. Germline-derived CDR1 and CDR2 are SGHAT and FQNNGV. The CDR3 is made up of 15 amino acids. Trimming took 4 bases from V and 7 from J; bases not matched to a gene: 4.

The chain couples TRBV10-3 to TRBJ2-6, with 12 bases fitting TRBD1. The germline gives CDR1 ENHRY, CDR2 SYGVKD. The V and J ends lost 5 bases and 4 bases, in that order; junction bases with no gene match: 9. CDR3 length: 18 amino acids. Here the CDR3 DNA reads TGTGCCATCAGTCCCACTGGGACAGGGGGCTCCGGGGCCAACGTCCTGACTTTC. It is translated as CAISPTGTGGSGANVLTF.

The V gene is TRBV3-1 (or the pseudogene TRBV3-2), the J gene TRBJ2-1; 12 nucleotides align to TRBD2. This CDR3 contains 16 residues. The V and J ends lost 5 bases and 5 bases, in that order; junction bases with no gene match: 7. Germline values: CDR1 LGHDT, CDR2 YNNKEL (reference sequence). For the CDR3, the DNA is TGTGCCAGCAGCTCCGGACTAGCGGGGTTCAACAATGAGCAGTTCTTC. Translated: CASSSGLAGFNNEQFF.

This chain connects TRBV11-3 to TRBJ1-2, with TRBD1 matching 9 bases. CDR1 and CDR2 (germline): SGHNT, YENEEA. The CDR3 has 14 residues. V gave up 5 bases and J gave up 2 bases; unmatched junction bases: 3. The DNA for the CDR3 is TGTGCCAGCAGCAGAGGACAGGGGAACTATGGCTACACCTTC. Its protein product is CASSRGQGNYGYTF. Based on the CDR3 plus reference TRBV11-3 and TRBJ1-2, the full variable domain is EAGVVQSPRYKIIEKKQPVAFWCNPISGHNTLYWYLQNLGQGPELLIRYENEEAVDDSQLPKDRFSAERLKGVDSTLKIQPAELGDSAVYLCASSRGQGNYGYTFGSGTRLTVV.

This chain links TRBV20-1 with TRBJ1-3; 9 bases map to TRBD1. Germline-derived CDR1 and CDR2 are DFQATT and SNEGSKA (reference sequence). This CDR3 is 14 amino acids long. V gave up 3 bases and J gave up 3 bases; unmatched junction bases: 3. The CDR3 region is CSASHRGLGNTIYF. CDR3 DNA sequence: TGCAGTGCTAGTCACAGGGGGCTTGGAAACACCATATATTTT.

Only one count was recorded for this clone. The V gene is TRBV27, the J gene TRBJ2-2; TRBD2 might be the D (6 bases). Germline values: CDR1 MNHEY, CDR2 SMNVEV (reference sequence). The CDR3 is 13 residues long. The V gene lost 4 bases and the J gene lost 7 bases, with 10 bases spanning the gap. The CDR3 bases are TGTGCCAGCAGTTGGAGGGTGGGCGGGGAGCTGTTTTTT. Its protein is CASSWRVGGELFF.

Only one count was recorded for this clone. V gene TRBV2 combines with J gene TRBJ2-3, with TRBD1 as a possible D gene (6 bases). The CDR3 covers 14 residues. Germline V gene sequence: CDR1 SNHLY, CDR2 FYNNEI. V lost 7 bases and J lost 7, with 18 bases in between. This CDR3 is CASKTRTDAHTQYF. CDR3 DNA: TGTGCCAGCAAAACCAGGACAGACGCGCATACGCAGTATTTT.

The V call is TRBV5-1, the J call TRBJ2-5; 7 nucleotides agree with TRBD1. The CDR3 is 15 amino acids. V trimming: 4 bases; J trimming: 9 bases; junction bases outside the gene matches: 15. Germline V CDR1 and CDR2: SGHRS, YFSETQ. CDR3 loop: CASSLYSGQRAAQYF. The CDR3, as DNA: TGCGCCAGCAGCCTCTATTCGGGACAGCGAGCGGCCCAGTACTTC. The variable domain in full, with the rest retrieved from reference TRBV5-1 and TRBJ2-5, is KAGVTQTPRYLIKTRGQQVTLSCSPISGHRSVSWYQQTPGQGLQFLFEYFSETQRNKGNFPGRFSGRQFSNSRSEMNVSTLELGDSALYLCASSLYSGQRAAQYFGPGTRLLVL.

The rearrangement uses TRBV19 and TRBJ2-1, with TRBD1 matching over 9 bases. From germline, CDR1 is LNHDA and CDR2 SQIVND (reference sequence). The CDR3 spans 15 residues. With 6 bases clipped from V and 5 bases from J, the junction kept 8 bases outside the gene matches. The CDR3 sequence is CASRAGQGYDNEQFF. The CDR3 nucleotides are TGTGCCAGTAGGGCGGGACAGGGTTACGACAATGAGCAGTTCTTC.

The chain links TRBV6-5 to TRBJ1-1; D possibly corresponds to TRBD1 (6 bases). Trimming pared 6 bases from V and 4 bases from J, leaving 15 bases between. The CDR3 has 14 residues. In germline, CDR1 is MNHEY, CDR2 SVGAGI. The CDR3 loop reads CASRPTTGTTEAFF. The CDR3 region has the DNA TGTGCCAGCAGACCGACCACAGGGACCACTGAAGCTTTCTTT.